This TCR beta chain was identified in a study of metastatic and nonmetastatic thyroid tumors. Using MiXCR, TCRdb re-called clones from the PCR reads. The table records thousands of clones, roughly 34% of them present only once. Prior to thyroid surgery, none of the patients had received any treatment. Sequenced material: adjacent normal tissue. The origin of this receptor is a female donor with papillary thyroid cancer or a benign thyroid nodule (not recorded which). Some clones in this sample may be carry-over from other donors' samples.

The CDR3 region has the DNA TGTGCCAGCAGTCCGGGACTAGCGGCCAATGAGCAGTTCTTC. It codes for CASSPGLAANEQFF. The chain joins TRBV6-4 to TRBJ2-1; 11 nucleotides line up with TRBD2. Germline CDR1 and CDR2: MRHNA and SNTAGT. The CDR3 spans 14 residues. After removal of 5 bases from V and 6 bases from J, the junction contained 3 bases not matched to a gene.